This TCR beta chain was observed in a study of blood T cells in healthy people across ages. Using a J-beta primer mix together with a sample-barcoded 5' primer, a second PCR was run for about 6 to 11 cycles. TCRdb re-analysed the 5' RACE reads in MiXCR, keeping a single row per CDR3 protein. The sample has roughly 1.5 million distinct CDR3 sequences, approximately 39% seen once. The V gene end was trimmed by 5 bases and the J gene end by 5 bases; junction bases not matched to a gene: 9. This CDR3 is built from 15 residues. Researchers report isolating at least 7 million PBMCs per sample. In its sample, this clonotype was seen many times.

This TCR derives from a woman aged 18-29 years in good health. The sequencing input was blood. The chain recombines TRBV12-3 or TRBV12-4 with TRBJ1-2, with 9 bases identical to TRBD1. CDR3 in amino acids: CASSTDRGGWYGYTF. CDR3 DNA sequence: TGTGCCAGCAGTACGGACAGGGGCGGTTGGTATGGCTACACCTTC.